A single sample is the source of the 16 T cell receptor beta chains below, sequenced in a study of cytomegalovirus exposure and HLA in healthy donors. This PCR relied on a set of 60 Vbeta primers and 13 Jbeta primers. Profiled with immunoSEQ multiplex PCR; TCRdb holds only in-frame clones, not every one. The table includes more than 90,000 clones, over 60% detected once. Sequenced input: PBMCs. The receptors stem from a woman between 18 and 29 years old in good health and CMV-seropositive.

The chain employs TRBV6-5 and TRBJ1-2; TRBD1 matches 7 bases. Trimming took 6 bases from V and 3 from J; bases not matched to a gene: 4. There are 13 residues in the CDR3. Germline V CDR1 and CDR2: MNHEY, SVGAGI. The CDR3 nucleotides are TGTGCCAGCAGATCGGGACAGTACTATGGCTACACCTTC. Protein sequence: CASRSGQYYGYTF.

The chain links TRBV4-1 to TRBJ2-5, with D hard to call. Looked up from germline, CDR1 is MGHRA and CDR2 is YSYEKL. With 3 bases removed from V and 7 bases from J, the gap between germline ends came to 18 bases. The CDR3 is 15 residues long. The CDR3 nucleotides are TGCGCCAGCAGCCACCCGCCTCGTAGCCCGGGGACCCAGTACTTC. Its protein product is CASSHPPRSPGTQYF.

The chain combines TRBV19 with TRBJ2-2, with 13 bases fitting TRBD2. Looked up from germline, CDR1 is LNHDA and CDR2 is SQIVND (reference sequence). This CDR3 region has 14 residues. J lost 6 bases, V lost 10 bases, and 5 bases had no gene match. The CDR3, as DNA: TGTGCCACCCGGACTAGCGGGAGTCCCGGGGAGCTGTTTTTT. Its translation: CATRTSGSPGELFF.

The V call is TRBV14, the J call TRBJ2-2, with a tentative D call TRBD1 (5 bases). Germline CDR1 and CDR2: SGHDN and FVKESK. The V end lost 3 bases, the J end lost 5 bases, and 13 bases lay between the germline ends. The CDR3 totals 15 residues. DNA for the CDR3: TGTGCCAGCAGCCACTTCAGGGAAGGGACCGGGGAGCTGTTTTTT. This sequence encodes CASSHFREGTGELFF.

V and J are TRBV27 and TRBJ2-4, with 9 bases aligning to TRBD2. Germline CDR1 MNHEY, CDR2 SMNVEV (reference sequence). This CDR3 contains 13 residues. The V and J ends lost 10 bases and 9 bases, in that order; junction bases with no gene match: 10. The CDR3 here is CATKAGGYGIQYF. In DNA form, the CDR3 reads TGTGCCACCAAAGCGGGAGGATATGGCATTCAGTACTTC.

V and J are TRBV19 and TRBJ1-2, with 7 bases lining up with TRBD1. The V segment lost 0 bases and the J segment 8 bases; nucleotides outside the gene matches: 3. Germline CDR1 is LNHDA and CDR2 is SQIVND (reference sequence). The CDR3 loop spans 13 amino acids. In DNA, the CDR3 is TGTGCCAGTAGTATAGATACAGGGGACGGCTACACCTTC. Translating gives CASSIDTGDGYTF.

CDR3 nucleotide sequence: TGTGCCAGCAGCTTAGTGGTAGCGGGAAGGGACGGGGAGCTGTTTTTT. It is translated as CASSLVVAGRDGELFF. V is TRBV11-2 and J is TRBJ2-2, with TRBD2 identical over 8 bases. Germline values: CDR1 SGHAT, CDR2 FQNNGV. V trimming: 1 base; J trimming: 7 bases; junction bases outside the gene matches: 8. The CDR3 contains 16 residues.

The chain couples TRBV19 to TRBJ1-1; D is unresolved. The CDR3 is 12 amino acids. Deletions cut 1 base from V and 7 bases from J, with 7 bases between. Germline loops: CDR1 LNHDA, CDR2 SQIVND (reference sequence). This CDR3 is CASSIGMFEAFF. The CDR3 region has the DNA TGTGCCAGTAGTATAGGTATGTTTGAAGCTTTCTTT.

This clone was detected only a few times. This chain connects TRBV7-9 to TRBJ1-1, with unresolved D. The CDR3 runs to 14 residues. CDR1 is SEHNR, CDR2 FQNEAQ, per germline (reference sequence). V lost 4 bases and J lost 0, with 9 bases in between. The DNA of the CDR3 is TGTGCCAGCAGCTCGGGATCCATGAACACTGAAGCTTTCTTT. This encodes CASSSGSMNTEAFF.

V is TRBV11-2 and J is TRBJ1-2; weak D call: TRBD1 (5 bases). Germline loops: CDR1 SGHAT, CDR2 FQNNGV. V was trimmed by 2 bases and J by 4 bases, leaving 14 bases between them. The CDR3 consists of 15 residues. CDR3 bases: TGTGCCAGCAGCTTACGGGGGGGTCTAGGCTATGGCTACACCTTC. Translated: CASSLRGGLGYGYTF.

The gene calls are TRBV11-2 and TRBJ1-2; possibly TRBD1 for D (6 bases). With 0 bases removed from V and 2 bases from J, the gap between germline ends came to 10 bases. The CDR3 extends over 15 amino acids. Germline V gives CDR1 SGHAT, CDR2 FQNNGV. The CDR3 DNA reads TGTGCCAGCAGCTTAGATAGAACAGGGAACTATGGCTACACCTTC. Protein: CASSLDRTGNYGYTF. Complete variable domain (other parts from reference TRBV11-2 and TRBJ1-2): EAGVAQSPRYKIIEKRQSVAFWCNPISGHATLYWYQQILGQGPKLLIQFQNNGVVDDSQLPKDRFSAERLKGVDSTLKIQPAKLEDSAVYLCASSLDRTGNYGYTFGSGTRLTVV.

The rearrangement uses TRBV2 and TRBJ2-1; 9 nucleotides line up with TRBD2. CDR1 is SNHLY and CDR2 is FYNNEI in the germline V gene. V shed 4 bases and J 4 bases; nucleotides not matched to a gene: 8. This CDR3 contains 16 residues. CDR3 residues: CASSGGRLAEYNEQFF. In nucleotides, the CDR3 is TGTGCCAGCAGTGGGGGGAGACTAGCGGAATACAATGAGCAGTTCTTC.

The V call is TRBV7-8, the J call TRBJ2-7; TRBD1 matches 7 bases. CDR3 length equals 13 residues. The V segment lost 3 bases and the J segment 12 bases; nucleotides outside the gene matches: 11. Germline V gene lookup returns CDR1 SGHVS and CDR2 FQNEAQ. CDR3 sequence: CASSFQGDSPRYF. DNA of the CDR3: TGTGCCAGCAGCTTCCAAGGGGACAGTCCACGGTACTTC. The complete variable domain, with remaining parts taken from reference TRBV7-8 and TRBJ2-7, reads GAGVSQSPRYKVAKRGQDVALRCDPISGHVSLFWYQQALGQGPEFLTYFQNEAQLDKSGLPSDRFFAERPEGSVSTLKIQRTQQEDSAVYLCASSFQGDSPRYFGPGTRLTVT.

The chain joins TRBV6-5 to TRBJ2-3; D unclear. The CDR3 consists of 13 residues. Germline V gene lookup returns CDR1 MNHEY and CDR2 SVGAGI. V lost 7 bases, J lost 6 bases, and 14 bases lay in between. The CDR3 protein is CASTDSAVDTQYF. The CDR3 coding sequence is TGTGCCAGCACCGACTCCGCTGTTGATACGCAGTATTTT.

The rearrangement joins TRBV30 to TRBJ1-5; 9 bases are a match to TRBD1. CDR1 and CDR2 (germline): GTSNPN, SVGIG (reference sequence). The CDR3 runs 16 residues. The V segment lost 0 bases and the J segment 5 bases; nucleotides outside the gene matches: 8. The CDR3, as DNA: TGTGCCTGGAGTGTACAAATGGGACAGGGATATCAGCCCCAGCATTTT. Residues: CAWSVQMGQGYQPQHF.

This CDR3 reads CASSLGGSGSIYEQYF. The CDR3 region has the DNA TGTGCCAGCAGCTTAGGTGGCAGCGGGAGTATCTACGAGCAGTACTTC. The chain has TRBV7-9 and TRBJ2-7, with 8 positions matching TRBD2. Germline CDR1 SEHNR, CDR2 FQNEAQ (reference sequence). There are 16 residues in the CDR3. V lost 1 base to trimming and J lost 3 bases; unmatched junction nucleotides: 8.